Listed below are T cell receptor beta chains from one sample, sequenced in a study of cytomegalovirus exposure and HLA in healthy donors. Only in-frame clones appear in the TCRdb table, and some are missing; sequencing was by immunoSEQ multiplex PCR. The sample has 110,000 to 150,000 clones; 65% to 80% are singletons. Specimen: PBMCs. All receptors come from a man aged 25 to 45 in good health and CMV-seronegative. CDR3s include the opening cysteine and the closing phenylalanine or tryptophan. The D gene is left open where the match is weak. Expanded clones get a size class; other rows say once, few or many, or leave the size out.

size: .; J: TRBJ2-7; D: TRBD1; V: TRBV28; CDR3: CASSSYHISGTGSYEQYF; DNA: TGTGCCAGCAGTTCCTATCATATTTCCGGGACAGGTTCCTACGAGCAGTACTTC
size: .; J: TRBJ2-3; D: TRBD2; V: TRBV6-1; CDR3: CASSIAGAGDTQYF; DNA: TGTGCCAGCAGCATAGCGGGGGCGGGGGATACGCAGTATTTT
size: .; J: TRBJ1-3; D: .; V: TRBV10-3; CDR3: CATRLGGDGGNTIYF; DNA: TGTGCCACGAGATTAGGGGGAGATGGTGGAAACACCATATATTTT
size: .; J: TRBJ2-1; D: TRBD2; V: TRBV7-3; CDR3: CASSNSGGRRNEQFF; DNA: TGTGCCAGCAGTAATAGCGGGGGAAGAAGAAATGAGCAGTTCTTC
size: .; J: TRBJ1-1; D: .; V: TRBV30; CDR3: CAWSFETAGNTEAFF; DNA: TGTGCCTGGAGTTTCGAGACGGCGGGGAACACTGAAGCTTTCTTT
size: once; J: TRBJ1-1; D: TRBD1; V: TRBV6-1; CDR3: CASSQIQGADTEAFF; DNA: TGTGCCAGCAGTCAGATACAGGGGGCGGACACTGAAGCTTTCTTT
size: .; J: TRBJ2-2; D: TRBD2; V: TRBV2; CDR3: CASSERLAGVNTGELFF; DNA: TGTGCCAGCAGTGAAAGACTAGCGGGGGTGAACACCGGGGAGCTGTTTTTT
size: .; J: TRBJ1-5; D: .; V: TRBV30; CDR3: CAWSGQSYQPQHF; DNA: TGTGCCTGGAGTGGACAGTCCTATCAGCCCCAGCATTTT
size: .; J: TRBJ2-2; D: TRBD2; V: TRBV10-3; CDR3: CAISERSGTSGTNTGELFF; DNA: TGTGCCATCAGTGAGAGGTCCGGGACTAGCGGGACGAACACCGGGGAGCTGTTTTTT
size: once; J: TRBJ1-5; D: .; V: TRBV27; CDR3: CASSYRVRQPQHF; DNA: TGTGCCAGCAGTTACAGGGTTCGACAGCCCCAGCATTTT
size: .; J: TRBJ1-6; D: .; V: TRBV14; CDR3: CASSQDMAGSPLHF; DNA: TGTGCCAGCAGCCAAGATATGGCGGGTTCACCCCTCCACTTT
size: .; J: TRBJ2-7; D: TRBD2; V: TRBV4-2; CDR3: CASSERTGGTSGYYEQYF; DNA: TGTGCCAGCAGCGAGAGGACAGGAGGGACTAGCGGGTATTACGAGCAGTACTTC
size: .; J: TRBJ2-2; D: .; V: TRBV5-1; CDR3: CASSLRADTGELFF; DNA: TGCGCCAGCAGCTTAAGAGCGGACACCGGGGAGCTGTTTTTT
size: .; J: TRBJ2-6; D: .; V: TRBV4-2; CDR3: CASSQEMGAGANGLTF; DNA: TGTGCCAGCAGCCAAGAAATGGGGGCTGGGGCCAACGGCCTGACTTTC
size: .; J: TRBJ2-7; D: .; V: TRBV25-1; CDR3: CASRSRQNSYEQYF; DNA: TGTGCCAGCAGGTCTCGACAGAACTCCTACGAGCAGTACTTC
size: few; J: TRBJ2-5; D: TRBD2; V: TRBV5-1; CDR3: CASSAGSQETQYF; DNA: TGCGCCAGCTCAGCGGGGAGTCAAGAGACCCAGTACTTC
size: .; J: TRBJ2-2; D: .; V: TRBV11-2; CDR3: CASSFGTGELFF; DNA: TGTGCCAGCAGCTTCGGCACCGGGGAGCTGTTTTTT
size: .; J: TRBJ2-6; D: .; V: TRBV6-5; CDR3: CASYGRQGANVLTF; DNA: TGTGCCAGCTATGGGCGCCAGGGAGCCAACGTCCTGACTTTC
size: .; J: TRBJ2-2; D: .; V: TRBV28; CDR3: CASSPPTGNTGELFF; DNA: TGTGCCAGCAGTCCCCCGACAGGCAACACCGGGGAGCTGTTTTTT
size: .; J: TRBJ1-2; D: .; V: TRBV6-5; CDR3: CASRTGGTEGYTF; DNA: TGTGCCAGCAGAACCGGGGGGACTGAGGGCTACACCTTC
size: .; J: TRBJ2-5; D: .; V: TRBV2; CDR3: CATRGQLAVYQETQYF; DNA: TGTGCCACCCGGGGTCAGTTAGCGGTGTACCAAGAGACCCAGTACTTC
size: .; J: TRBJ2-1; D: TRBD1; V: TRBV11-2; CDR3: CASRTTGGNGNEQFF; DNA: TGTGCCAGCAGGACGACAGGGGGCAATGGTAATGAGCAGTTCTTC
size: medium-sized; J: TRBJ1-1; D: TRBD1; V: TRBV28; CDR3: CASSGTGGSAEAFF; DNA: TGTGCCAGCAGCGGGACAGGGGGGAGCGCTGAAGCTTTCTTT
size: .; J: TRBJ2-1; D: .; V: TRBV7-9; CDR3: CASSATISPEQFF; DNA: TGTGCCAGCAGCGCGACTATATCGCCGGAGCAGTTCTTC
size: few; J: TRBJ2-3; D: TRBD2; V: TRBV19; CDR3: CASSRAGGFTDTQYF; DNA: TGTGCCAGTAGCAGGGCGGGAGGATTCACAGATACGCAGTATTTT
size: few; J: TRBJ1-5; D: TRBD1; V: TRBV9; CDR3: CASSVATLEDRICFGNQPQHF; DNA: TGTGCCAGCAGCGTAGCTACTTTAGAGGACAGGATATGTTTTGGCAATCAGCCCCAGCATTTT
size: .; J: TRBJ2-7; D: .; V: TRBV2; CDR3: CASSPDPSDSLLSYEQYF; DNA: TGTGCCAGCAGCCCTGACCCGTCTGACAGTCTTCTCTCCTACGAGCAGTACTTC
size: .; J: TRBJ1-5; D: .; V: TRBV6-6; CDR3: CASWSGDQPQHF; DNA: TGTGCCAGCTGGTCCGGGGATCAGCCCCAGCATTTT
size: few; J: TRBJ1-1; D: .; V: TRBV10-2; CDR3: CASMGDSEAFF; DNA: TGCGCCAGCATGGGGGACTCTGAAGCTTTCTTT
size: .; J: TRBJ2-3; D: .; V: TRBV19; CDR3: CASTSIEGSTDTQYF; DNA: TGTGCCAGTACATCAATCGAGGGATCCACAGATACGCAGTATTTT
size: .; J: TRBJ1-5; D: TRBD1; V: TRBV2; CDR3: CASRPTGAGNQPQHF; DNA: TGTGCCAGCAGACCGACAGGGGCGGGCAATCAGCCCCAGCATTTT
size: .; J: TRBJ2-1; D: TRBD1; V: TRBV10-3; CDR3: CAIRGADRGGEQFF; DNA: TGTGCCATCAGGGGTGCGGACAGGGGCGGTGAGCAGTTCTTC
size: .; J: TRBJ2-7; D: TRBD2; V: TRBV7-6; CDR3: CASSLRLAGDISYEQYF; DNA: TGTGCCAGCAGCTTAAGACTAGCGGGGGACATCTCCTACGAGCAGTACTTC
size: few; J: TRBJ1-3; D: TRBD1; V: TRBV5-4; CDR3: CASSKGASLMDGNTIYF; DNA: TGTGCCAGCAGCAAGGGGGCGAGCCTGATGGACGGAAACACCATATATTTT
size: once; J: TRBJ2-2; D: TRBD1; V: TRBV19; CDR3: CASSITGGETGELFF; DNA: TGTGCCAGTAGTATAACAGGGGGCGAAACCGGGGAGCTGTTTTTT
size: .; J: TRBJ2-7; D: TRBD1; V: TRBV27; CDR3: CASSLYRQGANEQYF; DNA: TGTGCCAGCAGTCTCTATCGACAGGGGGCCAACGAGCAGTACTTC
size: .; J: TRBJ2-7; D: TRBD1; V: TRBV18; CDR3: CASSPGQGDYEQYF; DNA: TGTGCCAGCTCCCCGGGACAGGGTGACTACGAGCAGTACTTC
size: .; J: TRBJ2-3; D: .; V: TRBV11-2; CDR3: CASSLPSVPSTDTQYF; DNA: TGTGCCAGCAGCTTACCCTCGGTCCCTAGCACAGATACGCAGTATTTT
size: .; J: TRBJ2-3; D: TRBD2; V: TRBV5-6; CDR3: CASSLGGERGGRDTQYF; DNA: TGTGCCAGCAGCTTGGGCGGTGAGCGGGGGGGTCGAGATACGCAGTATTTT
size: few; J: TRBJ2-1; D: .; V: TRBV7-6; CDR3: CASSHMFSYNEQFF; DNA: TGTGCCAGCTCACACATGTTCTCCTACAATGAGCAGTTCTTC
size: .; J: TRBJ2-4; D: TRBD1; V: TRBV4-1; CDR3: CASSPLGGNYIQYF; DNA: TGCGCCAGCAGCCCCCTAGGGGGCAATTACATTCAGTACTTC
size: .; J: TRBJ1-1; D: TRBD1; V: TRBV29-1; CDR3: CSVNRGMAEAFF; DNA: TGCAGCGTTAACAGGGGCATGGCTGAAGCTTTCTTT
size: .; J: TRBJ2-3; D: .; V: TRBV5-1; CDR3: CASSLDVRAQYF; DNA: TGCGCCAGCAGCTTGGATGTTAGAGCGCAGTATTTT
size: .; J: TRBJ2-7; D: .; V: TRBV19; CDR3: CASSNRVRSYEQYF; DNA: TGTGCCAGTAGCAACAGGGTAAGGTCCTACGAGCAGTACTTC
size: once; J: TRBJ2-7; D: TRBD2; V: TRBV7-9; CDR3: CASSLQTSGSHEQYF; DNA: TGTGCCAGCAGCTTACAGACTAGCGGGAGTCACGAGCAGTACTTC
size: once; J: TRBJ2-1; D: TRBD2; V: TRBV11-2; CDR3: CASSQGRGGEQFF; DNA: TGTGCCAGCAGCCAGGGACGGGGGGGTGAGCAGTTCTTC
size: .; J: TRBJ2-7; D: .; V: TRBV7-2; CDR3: CASSPRPSDEQYF; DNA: TGTGCCAGCAGCCCCCGCCCCAGCGACGAGCAGTACTTC
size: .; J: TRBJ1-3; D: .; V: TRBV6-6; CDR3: CASSFSDKIGNTIYF; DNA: TGTGCCAGCAGTTTTTCGGACAAAATCGGAAACACCATATATTTT
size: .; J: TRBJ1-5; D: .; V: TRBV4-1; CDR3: CASSRFQGGDQPQHF; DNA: TGCGCCAGCAGCCGTTTTCAGGGAGGCGATCAGCCCCAGCATTTT
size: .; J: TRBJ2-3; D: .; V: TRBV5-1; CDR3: CASTPRSSTDTQYF; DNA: TGCGCCAGCACCCCCCGGTCTAGCACAGATACGCAGTATTTT
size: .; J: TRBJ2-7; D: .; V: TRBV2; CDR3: CASSHEGSLEQYF; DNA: TGTGCCAGCAGTCACGAGGGATCCCTCGAGCAGTACTTC
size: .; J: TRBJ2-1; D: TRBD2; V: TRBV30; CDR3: CASSSGGHSSYNEQFF; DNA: TGTGCCTCCTCCTCGGGAGGCCATAGCTCCTACAATGAGCAGTTCTTC
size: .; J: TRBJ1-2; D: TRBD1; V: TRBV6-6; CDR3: CASTTGQGPGYTF; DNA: TGTGCCAGCACCACCGGACAGGGACCGGGCTACACCTTC
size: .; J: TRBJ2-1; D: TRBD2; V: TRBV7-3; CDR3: CASSSGGSSYNEQFF; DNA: TGTGCCAGCAGCTCCGGGGGGAGCTCCTACAATGAGCAGTTCTTC
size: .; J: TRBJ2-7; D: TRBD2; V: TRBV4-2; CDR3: CASSQEGGQSYEQYF; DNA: TGTGCCAGCAGCCAAGAGGGAGGGCAGAGCTACGAGCAGTACTTC